This TCR beta chain was recovered during a study of T cell responses to AZD1222 COVID-19 vaccine. This table comes from immunoSEQ multiplex PCR, and its TCRdb copy is limited to in-frame clones, with some not included. This table has some 96,000 clones, around nine tenths appearing once. The V and J ends lost 5 bases and 3 bases, in that order; junction bases with no gene match: 15. Germline values: CDR1 SGHAT, CDR2 FQNNGV. The CDR3 sequence is 17 residues long. This sequence joins TRBV11-2 and TRBJ1-2, with 7 bases matching TRBD1. Sequenced material: peripheral blood, taken on day 0 of AZD1222 vaccination. The sequence was obtained from an adult in good health. The CDR3 reads CASSPGTAQGLDYGYTF. CDR3 sequence (DNA): TGTGCCAGCAGCCCTGGGACCGCACAGGGGTTGGACTATGGCTACACCTTC.